The present TCR beta chain was sequenced within a study of beta chain features in type 1 diabetes. General observations from the study: Naive, central memory and Treg TCRB repertoires appeared more alike in patients than in healthy donors.

CD4+ naive, central memory, regulatory and stem cell-like memory subsets were isolated by sorting on CD45RO/CCR7/CD25/CD127/CD95/CD27. V gave up 5 bases and J gave up 5 bases; unmatched junction bases: 6. This CDR3 region has 14 residues. Germline CDR1 SGHNT, CDR2 YENEEA. Sequenced material consisted of expressed TCRB transcripts (all of the isolated RNA was reverse transcribed). There were millions of reads on average in the naive, central memory and regulatory T cell samples. Clones were sequenced by immunoSEQ multiplex PCR, and TCRdb holds only the in-frame ones, with some missing. The table shows 130,000 to 150,000 clones, with 6.9% occurring only once. Comment on this clone: What it binds is unknown.

The source of this sequence is a woman in her twenties or thirties in good health. This chain connects TRBV11-3 to TRBJ2-3, with 8 bases lining up with TRBD2. Sequencing was carried out using central memory CD4+ T cells from blood. This CDR3 is CASSPSGLKDTQYF. The DNA for the CDR3 is TGTGCCAGCAGCCCTAGCGGGCTCAAAGATACGCAGTATTTT.